This T cell receptor (beta chain) was found in a study of blood T cell repertoires in COVID-19. The V gene lost 2 bases and the J gene lost 3 bases, with 22 bases spanning the gap. The germline gives CDR1 LGHNA, CDR2 YSLEER. CDR3 length: 18 residues. Clones were sequenced by immunoSEQ multiplex PCR, and TCRdb holds only the in-frame ones, with some missing. In the table there are about 200,000 clones, roughly 84% of which are singletons. Material: peripheral blood. The TCR originated in an elderly woman with acute or convalescent COVID-19. The rearrangement joins TRBV4-3 to TRBJ2-5; D may be TRBD2 (7 bases). CDR3: CASSQNLRGGEREETQYF. For the CDR3, the DNA is TGCGCCAGCAGCCAAAATCTGAGGGGGGGAGAAAGGGAAGAGACCCAGTACTTC.